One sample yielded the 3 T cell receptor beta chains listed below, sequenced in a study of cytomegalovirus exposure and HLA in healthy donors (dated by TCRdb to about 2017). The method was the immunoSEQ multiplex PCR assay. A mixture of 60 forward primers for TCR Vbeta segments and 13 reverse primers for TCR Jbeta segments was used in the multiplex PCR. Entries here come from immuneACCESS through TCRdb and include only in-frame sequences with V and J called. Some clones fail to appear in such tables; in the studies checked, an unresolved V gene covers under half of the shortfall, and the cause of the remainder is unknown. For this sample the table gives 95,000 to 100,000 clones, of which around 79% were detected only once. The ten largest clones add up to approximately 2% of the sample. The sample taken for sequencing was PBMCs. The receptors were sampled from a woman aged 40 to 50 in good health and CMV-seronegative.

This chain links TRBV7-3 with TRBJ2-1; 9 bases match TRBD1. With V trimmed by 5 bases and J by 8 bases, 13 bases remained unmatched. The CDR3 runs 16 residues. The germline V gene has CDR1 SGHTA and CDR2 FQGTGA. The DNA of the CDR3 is TGTGCCAGCAGCAACCCACGGGACAGGGTTCCCGATGAGCAGTTCTTC. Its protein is CASSNPRDRVPDEQFF. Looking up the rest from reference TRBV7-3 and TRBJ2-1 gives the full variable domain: GAGVSQTPSNKVTEKGKYVELRCDPISGHTALYWYRQSLGQGPEFLIYFQGTGAADDSGLPNDRFFAVRPEGSVSTLKIQRTERGDSAVYLCASSNPRDRVPDEQFFGPGTRLTVL.

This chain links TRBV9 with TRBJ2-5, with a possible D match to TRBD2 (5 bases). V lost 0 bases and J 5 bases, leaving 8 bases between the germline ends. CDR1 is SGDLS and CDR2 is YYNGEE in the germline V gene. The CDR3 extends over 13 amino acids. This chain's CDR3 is CASSVAPGETQYF. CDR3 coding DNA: TGTGCCAGCAGCGTAGCCCCGGGGGAGACCCAGTACTTC. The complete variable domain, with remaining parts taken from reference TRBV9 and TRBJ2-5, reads DSGVTQTPKHLITATGQRVTLRCSPRSGDLSVYWYQQSLDQGLQFLIQYYNGEERAKGNILERFSAQQFPDLHSELNLSSLELGDSALYFCASSVAPGETQYFGPGTRLLVL.

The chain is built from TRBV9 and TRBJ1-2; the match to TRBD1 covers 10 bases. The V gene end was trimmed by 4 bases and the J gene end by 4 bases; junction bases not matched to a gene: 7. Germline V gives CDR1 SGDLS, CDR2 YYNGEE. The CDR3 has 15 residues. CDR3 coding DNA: TGTGCCAGCAGCACATCCGGGACAGGGGCCTATGGCTACACCTTC. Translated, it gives CASSTSGTGAYGYTF.